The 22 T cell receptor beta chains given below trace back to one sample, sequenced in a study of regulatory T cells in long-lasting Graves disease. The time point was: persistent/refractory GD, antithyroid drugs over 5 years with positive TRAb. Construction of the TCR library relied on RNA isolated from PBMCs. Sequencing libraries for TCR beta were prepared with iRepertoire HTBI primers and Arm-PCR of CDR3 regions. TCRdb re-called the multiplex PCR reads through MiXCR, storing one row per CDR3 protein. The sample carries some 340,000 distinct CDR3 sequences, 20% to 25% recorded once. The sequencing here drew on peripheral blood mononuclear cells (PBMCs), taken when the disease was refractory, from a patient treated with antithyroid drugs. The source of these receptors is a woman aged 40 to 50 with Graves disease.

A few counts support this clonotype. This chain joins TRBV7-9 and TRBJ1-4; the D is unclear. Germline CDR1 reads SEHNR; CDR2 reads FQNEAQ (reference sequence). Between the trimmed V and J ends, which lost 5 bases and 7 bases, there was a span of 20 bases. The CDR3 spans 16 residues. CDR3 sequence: CASSLLSVVSREKLFF. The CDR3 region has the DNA TGTGCCAGCAGCCTTCTATCCGTGGTTTCGCGTGAAAAACTGTTTTTT.

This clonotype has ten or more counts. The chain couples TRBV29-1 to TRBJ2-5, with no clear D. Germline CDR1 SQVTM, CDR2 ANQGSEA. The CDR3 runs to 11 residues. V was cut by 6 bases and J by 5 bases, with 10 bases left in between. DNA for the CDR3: TGCAGCGTCCCCCTCGGGGAGACCCAGTACTTC. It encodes CSVPLGETQYF.

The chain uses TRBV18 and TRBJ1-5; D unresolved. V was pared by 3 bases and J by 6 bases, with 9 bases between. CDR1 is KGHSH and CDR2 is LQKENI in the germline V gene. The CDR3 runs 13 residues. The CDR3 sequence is CASSPEGIQPQHF. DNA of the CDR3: TGTGCCAGCTCACCGGAAGGGATTCAGCCCCAGCATTTT. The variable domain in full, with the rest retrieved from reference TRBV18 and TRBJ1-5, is NAGVMQNPRHLVRRRGQEARLRCSPMKGHSHVYWYRQLPEEGLKFMVYLQKENIIDESGMPKERFSAEFPKEGPSILRIQQVVRGDSAAYFCASSPEGIQPQHFGDGTRLSIL.

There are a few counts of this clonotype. The CDR3 nucleotides are TGTGCCAGCAGGGCGAGCTCTGGGGCCAACGTCCTGACTTTC. It yields the protein CASRASSGANVLTF. The V and J genes are TRBV6-1 and TRBJ2-6; D not certain. Trimming stripped 6 bases from V and 0 bases from J, with 6 bases between. The CDR3 sequence is 14 residues long. Germline V gene lookup returns CDR1 MNHNS and CDR2 SASEGT.

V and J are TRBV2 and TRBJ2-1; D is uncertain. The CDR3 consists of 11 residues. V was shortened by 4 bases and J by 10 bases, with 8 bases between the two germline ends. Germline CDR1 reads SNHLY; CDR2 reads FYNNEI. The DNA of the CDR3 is TGTGCCAGCAGTGCCTCAGAGGAGCAGTTCTTC. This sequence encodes CASSASEEQFF.

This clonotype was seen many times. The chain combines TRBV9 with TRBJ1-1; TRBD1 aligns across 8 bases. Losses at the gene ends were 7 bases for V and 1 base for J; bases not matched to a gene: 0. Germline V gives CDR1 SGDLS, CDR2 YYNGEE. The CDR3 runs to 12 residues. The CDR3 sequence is CASGTGNTEAFF. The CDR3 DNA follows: TGTGCCAGCGGGACAGGGAACACTGAAGCTTTCTTT.

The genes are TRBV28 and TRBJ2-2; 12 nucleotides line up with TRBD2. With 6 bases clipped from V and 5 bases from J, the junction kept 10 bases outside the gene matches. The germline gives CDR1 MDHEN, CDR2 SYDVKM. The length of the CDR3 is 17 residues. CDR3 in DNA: TGTGCCAGCAGCGTCGGGCTAGCGGGAGGGCCTACCGGGGAGCTGTTTTTT. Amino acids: CASSVGLAGGPTGELFF.

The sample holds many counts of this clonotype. The CDR3 here is CSATSQRGNEKLFF. CDR3 sequence (DNA): TGCAGTGCTACCTCTCAAAGGGGTAATGAAAAACTGTTTTTT. This chain connects TRBV20-1 to TRBJ1-4; D may be TRBD1 (5 bases). Trimming removed 4 bases from V and 4 bases from J, with 13 bases in between. This CDR3 is 14 amino acids long. The germline gives CDR1 DFQATT, CDR2 SNEGSKA (reference sequence).

The CDR3 nucleotides are TGCGCCAGCAGCCTTCGACTAGCGGGAGGGCCGTTGAACCACGAGCAGTACTTC. Protein product: CASSLRLAGGPLNHEQYF. The chain recombines TRBV5-1 with TRBJ2-7, with 14 bases fitting TRBD2. With 4 bases clipped from V and 5 bases from J, the junction kept 14 bases outside the gene matches. This CDR3 has 18 amino acids. From germline, CDR1 is SGHRS and CDR2 YFSETQ.

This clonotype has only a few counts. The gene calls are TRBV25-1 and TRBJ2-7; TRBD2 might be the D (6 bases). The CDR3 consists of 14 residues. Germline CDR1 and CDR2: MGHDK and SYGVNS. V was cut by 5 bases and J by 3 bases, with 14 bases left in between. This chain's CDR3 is CASSPYTGSYEQYF. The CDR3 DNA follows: TGTGCCAGCAGTCCATATACCGGGAGCTACGAGCAGTACTTC.

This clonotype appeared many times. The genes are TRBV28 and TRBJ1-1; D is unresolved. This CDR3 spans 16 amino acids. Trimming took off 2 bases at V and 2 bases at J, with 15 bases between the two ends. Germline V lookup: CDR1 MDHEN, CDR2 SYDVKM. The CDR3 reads CASSLLGSWTNTEAFF. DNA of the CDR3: TGTGCCAGCAGTTTACTGGGTAGCTGGACTAACACTGAAGCTTTCTTT.

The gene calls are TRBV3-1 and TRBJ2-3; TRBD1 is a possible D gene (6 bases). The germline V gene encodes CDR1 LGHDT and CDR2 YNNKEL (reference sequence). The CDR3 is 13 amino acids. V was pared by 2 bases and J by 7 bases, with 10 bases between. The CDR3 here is CASSQFTGNTQYF. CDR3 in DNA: TGTGCCAGCAGCCAATTCACAGGGAATACGCAGTATTTT.

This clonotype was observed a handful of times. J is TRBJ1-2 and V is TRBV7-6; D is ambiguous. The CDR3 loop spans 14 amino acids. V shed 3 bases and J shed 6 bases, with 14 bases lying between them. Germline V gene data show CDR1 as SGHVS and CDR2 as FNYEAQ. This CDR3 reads CASSFGSSRNGYTF. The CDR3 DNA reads TGTGCCAGCAGCTTTGGGTCGAGCAGAAATGGCTACACCTTC.

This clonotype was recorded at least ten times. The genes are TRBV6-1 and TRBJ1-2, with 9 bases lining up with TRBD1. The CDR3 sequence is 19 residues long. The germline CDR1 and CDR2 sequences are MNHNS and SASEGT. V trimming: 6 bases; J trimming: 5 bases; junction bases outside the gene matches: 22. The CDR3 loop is CASRRTRPPRQGVPYGYTF. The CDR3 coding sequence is TGTGCCAGCAGGCGTACACGCCCCCCCCGACAGGGGGTACCTTATGGCTACACCTTC.

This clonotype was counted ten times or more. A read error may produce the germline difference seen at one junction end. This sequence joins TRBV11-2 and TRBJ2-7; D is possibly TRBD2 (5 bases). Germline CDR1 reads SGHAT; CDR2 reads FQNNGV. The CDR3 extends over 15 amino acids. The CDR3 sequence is CASSLEGSYHYEQYF. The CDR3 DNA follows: TGCGCCAGCAGCTTAGAGGGTAGTTATCACTACGAGCAGTACTTC.

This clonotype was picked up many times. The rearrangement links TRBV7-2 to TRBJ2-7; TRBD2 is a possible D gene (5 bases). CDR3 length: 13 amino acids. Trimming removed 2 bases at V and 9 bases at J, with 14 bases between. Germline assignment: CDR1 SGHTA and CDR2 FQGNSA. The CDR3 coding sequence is TGTGCCAGCAGCTTACAATACGGCGAGGGGCAGTACTTC. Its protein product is CASSLQYGEGQYF.

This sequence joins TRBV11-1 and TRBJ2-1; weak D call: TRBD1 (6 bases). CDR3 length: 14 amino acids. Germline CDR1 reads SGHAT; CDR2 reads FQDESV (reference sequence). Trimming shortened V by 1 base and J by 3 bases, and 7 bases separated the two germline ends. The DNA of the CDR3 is TGTGCCAGCAGCTTAGTCAGGGGCTACAATGAGCAGTTCTTC. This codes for CASSLVRGYNEQFF.

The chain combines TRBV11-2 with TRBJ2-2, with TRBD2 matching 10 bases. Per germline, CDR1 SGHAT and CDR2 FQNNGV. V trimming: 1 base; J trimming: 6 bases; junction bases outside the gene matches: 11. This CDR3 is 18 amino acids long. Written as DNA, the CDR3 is TGTGCCAGCAGCTTAGGGCTAGCGGGAGTCCTAATCCCCGGGGAGCTGTTTTTT. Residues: CASSLGLAGVLIPGELFF. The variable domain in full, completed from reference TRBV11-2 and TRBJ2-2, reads EAGVAQSPRYKIIEKRQSVAFWCNPISGHATLYWYQQILGQGPKLLIQFQNNGVVDDSQLPKDRFSAERLKGVDSTLKIQPAKLEDSAVYLCASSLGLAGVLIPGELFFGEGSRLTVL.

The CDR3, as DNA: TGTGCCAGCAGCCGAACTAGCGGGGCCGAGCAGTACTTC. Its protein product is CASSRTSGAEQYF. This chain uses TRBV3-1 with TRBJ2-7; 10 bases fit TRBD2. Per the germline V gene, CDR1 is LGHDT and CDR2 is YNNKEL (reference sequence). V lost 4 bases, J lost 6 bases, and 3 bases stayed unmatched. The CDR3 spans 13 residues.

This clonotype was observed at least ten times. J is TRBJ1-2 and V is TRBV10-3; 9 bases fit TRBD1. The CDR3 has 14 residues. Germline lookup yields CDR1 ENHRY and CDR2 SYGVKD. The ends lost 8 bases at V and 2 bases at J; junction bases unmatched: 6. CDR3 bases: TGTGCCATCGGACAGGGGACTTCCAACTATGGCTACACCTTC. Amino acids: CAIGQGTSNYGYTF.

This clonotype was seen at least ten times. The DNA of the CDR3 is TGTGCCAGCAGTTTCCCCGACTCTGGGGCCAACGTCCTGACTTTC. Encoded protein: CASSFPDSGANVLTF. The chain carries TRBV12-3 or TRBV12-4 and TRBJ2-6, with D unclear. The CDR3 contains 15 residues. V was clipped by 3 bases and J by 0 bases, with 6 bases between them.

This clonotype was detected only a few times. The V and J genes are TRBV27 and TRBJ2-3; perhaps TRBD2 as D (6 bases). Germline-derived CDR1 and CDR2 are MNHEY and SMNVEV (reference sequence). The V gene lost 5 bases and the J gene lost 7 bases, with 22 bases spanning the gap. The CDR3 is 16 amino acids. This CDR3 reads CASSGLLGGVLNTQYF. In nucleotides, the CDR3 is TGTGCCAGCAGTGGTCTACTCGGGGGAGTTTTGAATACGCAGTATTTT.